These 18 T cell receptor beta chains were all obtained from the same sample, sequenced in a study of shared clonotypes between healthy human individuals. Using immunoSEQ multiplex PCR, the repertoire was profiled, and TCRdb retains in-frame clones only, with some absent. Among under 1,900,000 clones, roughly 98.5% were seen once, and the ten largest hold approximately 0.4%. The sequenced sample consisted of naive CD4+ T cells sorted from blood. The subset: CD45RA+ positively selected. These receptors came from a young man in good health.

J is TRBJ1-5 and V is TRBV29-1, with D unresolved. The ends were cut back, 4 bases at V and 4 bases at J, with 8 bases in the middle. Germline loops: CDR1 SQVTM, CDR2 ANQGSEA. The CDR3 extends over 12 amino acids. CDR3 region: CSVGKGNQPQHF. CDR3 coding DNA: TGCAGCGTTGGGAAAGGGAATCAGCCCCAGCATTTT. Complete variable domain (other parts from reference TRBV29-1 and TRBJ1-5): SAVISQKPSRDICQRGTSLTIQCQVDSQVTMMFWYRQQPGQSLTLIATANQGSEATYESGFVIDKFPISRPNLTFSTLTVSNMSPEDSSIYLCSVGKGNQPQHFGDGTRLSIL.

The CDR3 region has the DNA TGCGCCAGCGTAGGAGCGGGAACGAACACCGGGGAGCTGTTTTTT. Protein sequence: CASVGAGTNTGELFF. The genes are TRBV10-2 and TRBJ2-2, with 7 bases fitting TRBD2. Germline assignment: CDR1 WSHSY and CDR2 SAAADI. There are 15 residues in the CDR3. V was pared by 8 bases and J by 0 bases, with 6 bases of the junction left unmatched.

This clone has just one count. This rearrangement joins TRBV2 to TRBJ1-5; tentatively, D is TRBD1 (6 bases). This CDR3 region has 18 residues. V gave up 5 bases and J gave up 0 bases, with 20 bases separating them. The germline V gene has CDR1 SNHLY and CDR2 FYNNEI. CDR3 DNA: TGTGCCAGCAGTCGACAGGCGTCGCCAGGTTATAGCAATCAGCCCCAGCATTTT. Encoded protein: CASSRQASPGYSNQPQHF.

This clone was observed a single time. The rearrangement uses TRBV11-3 and TRBJ2-7; the match to TRBD2 covers 13 bases. The CDR3 contains 16 residues. CDR1 and CDR2 (germline): SGHNT, YENEEA. With 1 base clipped from V and 6 bases from J, the junction kept 6 bases outside the gene matches. CDR3 protein: CASSLGGLAGDGEQYF. Written as DNA, the CDR3 is TGTGCCAGCAGCTTAGGCGGACTAGCGGGAGACGGCGAGCAGTACTTC.

This clone occurred once. This chain links TRBV25-1 with TRBJ2-5, with D possibly TRBD2 on 6 matching bases. Trimming stripped 1 base from V and 4 bases from J, with 13 bases between. The germline V gene encodes CDR1 MGHDK and CDR2 SYGVNS. CDR3 length equals 15 residues. CDR3 DNA sequence: TGTGCCAGCAGTGAATTTGGGACTCGTTCAGAGACCCAGTACTTC. Translating gives CASSEFGTRSETQYF.

The chain employs TRBV11-2 and TRBJ2-7; unclear D gene. V was pared by 3 bases and J by 6 bases, with 6 bases between. The CDR3 spans 11 residues. Germline CDR1 reads SGHAT; CDR2 reads FQNNGV. CDR3 DNA sequence: TGTGCCAGCAGCTTCGTGGTCGAGCAGTACTTC. Translated, it gives CASSFVVEQYF.

The chain uses TRBV25-1 and TRBJ2-7; no clear D gene. This CDR3 spans 13 amino acids. V lost 4 bases and J lost 5, with 12 bases in between. Germline CDR1 and CDR2: MGHDK and SYGVNS. This CDR3 is CASSALQVDEQYF. DNA of the CDR3: TGTGCCAGCAGTGCCCTCCAGGTCGACGAGCAGTACTTC.

In nucleotides, the CDR3 is TGTGCCATCAGGCCCGGGACAGGGGGCTCCTACAATGAGCAGTTCTTC. Protein: CAIRPGTGGSYNEQFF. J is TRBJ2-1 and V is TRBV10-3; 11 nucleotides match TRBD1. CDR3 length: 16 amino acids. Trimming cost V 6 bases and J 0 bases; bases outside gene matches: 4. CDR1 and CDR2 (germline): ENHRY, SYGVKD.

This chain uses TRBV13 with TRBJ1-2; a weak D match, TRBD1 (6 bases). From germline, CDR1 is PRHDT and CDR2 FYEKMQ (reference sequence). The CDR3 covers 14 residues. V was clipped by 5 bases and J by 7 bases, with 17 bases between them. Here the CDR3 reads CASSLSGGAVGYTF. CDR3 sequence (DNA): TGTGCCAGCAGCCTATCCGGGGGCGCGGTTGGCTACACCTTC.

The V gene is TRBV11-2, the J gene TRBJ1-2; D is uncertain. V lost 5 bases to trimming and J lost 8 bases, with 12 bases between them. Germline V gene sequence: CDR1 SGHAT, CDR2 FQNNGV. The CDR3 is made up of 12 amino acids. This CDR3 reads CASSPYQFGYTF. The CDR3, as DNA: TGTGCCAGCAGCCCCTACCAGTTCGGCTACACCTTC.

V and J are TRBV28 and TRBJ2-7; D uncertain. V lost 6 bases and J lost 0, with 12 bases in between. The CDR3 covers 14 residues. Germline values: CDR1 MDHEN, CDR2 SYDVKM. In DNA form, the CDR3 reads TGTGCCAGCAGGGCGAGCAGGAGCTCCTACGAGCAGTACTTC. Amino acids: CASRASRSSYEQYF.

The chain has TRBV9 and TRBJ2-3; TRBD2 matches at 9 bases. The CDR3 spans 16 residues. CDR1 SGDLS and CDR2 YYNGEE come from the germline V gene. The V segment lost 1 base and the J segment 7 bases; nucleotides outside the gene matches: 10. The CDR3 DNA reads as TGTGCCAGCAGCGTATCGCCTAGCGGGACTGTAAATACGCAGTATTTT. As protein: CASSVSPSGTVNTQYF.

This clone is a singleton in its sample. V is TRBV5-1 and J is TRBJ2-1; D is unclear. Per the germline V gene, CDR1 is SGHRS and CDR2 is YFSETQ. V lost 2 bases and J 5 bases, leaving 5 bases between the germline ends. The CDR3 extends over 12 amino acids. The CDR3 DNA reads as TGCGCCAGCAGCTTACGGAACAATGAGCAGTTCTTC. It is translated as CASSLRNNEQFF.

V gene TRBV12-1 combines with J gene TRBJ1-5; TRBD1, the D gene given by the table, was not confirmed from the DNA. TRBV12-1 is recorded as a pseudogene. The length of the CDR3 is 17 residues. The CDR3 here is CASSRQGCTQSNQPQHF. CDR3 DNA sequence: TGTGCCAGCAGCCGACAGGGGTGCACCCAGTCCAATCAGCCCCAGCATTTT.

As concerns this clone: This same CDR3 is encoded by further DNA sequences in the sample. For the CDR3, the DNA is TGTGCCAGCAGCCCCGATAGGAGCTCCTACGAGCAGTACTTC. Amino acid sequence: CASSPDRSSYEQYF. The genes are TRBV11-2 and TRBJ2-7; D is unclear. Trimming took 5 bases from V and 0 from J, leaving 11 bases between them. The CDR3 is 14 amino acids. Germline V lookup: CDR1 SGHAT, CDR2 FQNNGV.

The chain joins TRBV27 to TRBJ2-7; 10 bases agree with TRBD2. J gave up 1 base and V 3 bases, and 9 bases lay outside the gene matches. Germline CDR1 and CDR2: MNHEY and SMNVEV (reference sequence). The CDR3 contains 17 residues. CDR3 in DNA: TGTGCCAGCAGTTTTGGGAAAAGCGGGAGGGTATCCTACGAGCAGTACTTC. Translated, it gives CASSFGKSGRVSYEQYF.

Concerning this clone itself: At the DNA level, this CDR3 is encoded by other sequences in the same sample as well. The chain links TRBV18 to TRBJ1-1, with 7 positions matching TRBD1. From germline, CDR1 is KGHSH and CDR2 LQKENI. With 3 bases clipped from V and 1 base from J, the junction kept 2 bases outside the gene matches. CDR3 length equals 14 residues. The chain's CDR3 is CASSPNRGNTEAFF. CDR3 coding DNA: TGTGCCAGCTCACCGAACAGGGGGAACACTGAAGCTTTCTTT. The entire variable domain, with the rest obtained from reference TRBV18 and TRBJ1-1, is as follows: NAGVMQNPRHLVRRRGQEARLRCSPMKGHSHVYWYRQLPEEGLKFMVYLQKENIIDESGMPKERFSAEFPKEGPSILRIQQVVRGDSAAYFCASSPNRGNTEAFFGQGTRLTVV.

This clone was counted once. The chain has TRBV6-5 and TRBJ1-5; D is unresolved. Germline V CDR1 and CDR2: MNHEY, SVGAGI. CDR3 length equals 15 residues. V gave up 6 bases and J gave up 5 bases, with 17 bases separating them. This CDR3 reads CASRITPSTDQPQHF. The CDR3 region has the DNA TGTGCCAGCAGAATTACTCCCTCTACAGATCAGCCCCAGCATTTT.